A selection of T cell receptor beta chains follows, all from one sample in a study of identical twins. Each CDR3 protein gets one entry after TCRdb re-called the 5' RACE reads with MiXCR. The data show roughly 690,000 distinct CDR3 sequences, 21% seen once. The same data also went into a second study, on T cells expressing NK-cell markers.

Sequences were obtained from PBMCs. The source is a woman aged 18-35 years in good health. Both conserved end residues are part of each CDR3. The order of the fields is D gene, clone size, J gene, V gene, CDR3 length, CDR3 protein, CDR3 DNA. A D gene is named only where the DNA matches it firmly. Not all rows give a size; the values are once, few, many and, for expanded clones, a class.

- | once | TRBJ2-6 | TRBV7-2 | 15 | CASSYLISGANVLTF | TGTGCCAGCAGTTATCTTATCTCTGGGGCCAACGTCCTGACTTTC
- | few | TRBJ1-6 | TRBV7-8 | 15 | CASKKTGTKEAPLHF | TGTGCCAGCAAAAAGACCGGGACAAAAGAGGCACCCCTCCACTTT
TRBD2 | - | TRBJ2-1 | TRBV12-3/TRBV12-4 | 14 | CASSLVGLAFEQFF | TGTGCCAGCAGTTTAGTAGGACTAGCTTTTGAGCAGTTCTTC
- | many | TRBJ2-6 | TRBV28 | 16 | CASSFGSVSGANVLTF | TGTGCCAGCAGTTTTGGTTCTGTATCTGGGGCCAACGTCCTGACTTTC
TRBD2 | many | TRBJ2-1 | TRBV7-2 | 15 | CASSQGLASYNEQFF | TGTGCCAGCAGTCAGGGACTAGCGAGCTACAATGAGCAGTTCTTC
- | - | TRBJ2-7 | TRBV12-3/TRBV12-4 | 15 | CASSFRASLTYEQYF | TGTGCCAGCAGTTTCCGGGCCTCTTTAACCTACGAGCAGTACTTC
TRBD2 | - | TRBJ2-1 | TRBV2 | 18 | CASSDRGGGSRSYNEQFF | TGTGCCAGCAGTGATAGGGGTGGCGGGAGTCGGTCCTACAATGAGCAGTTCTTC
- | few | TRBJ1-6 | TRBV12-3/TRBV12-4 | 16 | CASSLLPRGDNSPLHF | TGTGCCAGCAGTTTACTCCCACGAGGAGATAATTCACCCCTCCACTTT
- | many | TRBJ2-5 | TRBV12-3/TRBV12-4 | 13 | CASSLGPLETQYF | TGTGCCAGCAGTTTGGGACCCCTCGAGACCCAGTACTTC
TRBD1 | - | TRBJ2-3 | TRBV18 | 13 | CASGTGEGDTQYF | TGTGCCAGCGGGACAGGGGAAGGAGATACGCAGTATTTT
TRBD2 | - | TRBJ2-7 | TRBV20-1 | 13 | CSATLAGAHEQYF | TGCAGTGCGACCCTAGCGGGAGCCCACGAGCAGTACTTC
- | many | TRBJ2-1 | TRBV7-3 | 13 | CASSVAYYNEQFF | TGTGCCAGCAGTGTAGCGTACTACAATGAGCAGTTCTTC
- | - | TRBJ2-1 | TRBV11-3 | 13 | CASSLFGSDEQFF | TGTGCCAGCAGCTTATTCGGGAGCGATGAGCAGTTCTTC
- | - | TRBJ2-7 | TRBV20-1 | 12 | CSARDRSFEQYF | TGCAGTGCTAGAGACAGGTCCTTCGAGCAGTACTTC
- | few | TRBJ2-1 | TRBV20-1 | 15 | CSASLIRGLNNEQFF | TGCAGTGCTAGTCTCATTCGGGGCCTTAACAATGAGCAGTTCTTC
TRBD1 | - | TRBJ2-3 | TRBV18 | 17 | CASSPNLQGASTDTQYF | TGTGCCAGCTCACCAAACCTACAGGGGGCGAGCACAGATACGCAGTATTTT
TRBD2 | few | TRBJ2-1 | TRBV9 | 16 | CASSPPSGGITNEQFF | TGTGCCAGCAGCCCTCCTAGCGGGGGGATTACAAATGAGCAGTTCTTC
TRBD2 | few | TRBJ2-3 | TRBV20-1 | 14 | CSARTSENTDTQYF | TGCAGTGCTAGGACTAGCGAGAACACAGATACGCAGTATTTT
- | few | TRBJ1-6 | TRBV12-3/TRBV12-4 | 15 | CASRASGYYNSPLHF | TGTGCCAGCAGAGCCAGTGGGTACTATAATTCACCCCTCCACTTT
- | few | TRBJ2-3 | TRBV12-3/TRBV12-4 | 16 | CASSPDGRVAADTQYF | TGTGCCAGCAGCCCCGATGGCAGGGTGGCTGCAGATACGCAGTATTTT
TRBD2 | few | TRBJ2-1 | TRBV7-9 | 16 | CASSLGLAGADNEQFF | TGTGCCAGCAGCTTAGGACTAGCGGGGGCCGACAATGAGCAGTTCTTC
- | many | TRBJ2-1 | TRBV12-3/TRBV12-4 | 13 | CASRTDSYNEQFF | TGTGCCAGTCGGACGGATTCCTACAATGAGCAGTTCTTC
- | - | TRBJ2-3 | TRBV4-3 | 14 | CASSQDRRPDTQYF | TGCGCCAGCAGCCAAGATCGTAGGCCAGATACGCAGTATTTT
TRBD1 | - | TRBJ2-7 | TRBV5-1 | 15 | CASSRSGTGTHEQYF | TGCGCCAGCAGCAGATCCGGGACAGGGACCCACGAGCAGTACTTC
TRBD2 | many | TRBJ2-3 | TRBV20-1 | 16 | CSARVFASGSTDTQYF | TGCAGTGCTAGAGTCTTCGCCAGCGGGAGTACAGATACGCAGTATTTT
TRBD2 | few | TRBJ2-3 | TRBV20-1 | 16 | CSARVRAGVLTDTQYF | TGCAGTGCTAGAGTCCGGGCGGGGGTGCTCACAGATACGCAGTATTTT
TRBD2 | few | TRBJ2-1 | TRBV9 | 19 | CASSGGLAGFPPLTGEQFF | TGTGCCAGCAGCGGGGGACTAGCGGGGTTCCCCCCCTTGACGGGTGAGCAGTTCTTC
- | - | TRBJ2-7 | TRBV20-1 | 18 | CSASAGGGGLARIYEQYF | TGCAGTGCTAGTGCCGGGGGAGGTGGGCTAGCGAGGATCTACGAGCAGTACTTC
TRBD2 | - | TRBJ2-2 | TRBV29-1 | 15 | CSVVLADRGTGELFF | TGCAGCGTTGTGCTAGCGGATAGAGGCACCGGGGAGCTGTTTTTT
- | few | TRBJ1-1 | TRBV5-1 | 14 | CASSPPISGTEAFF | TGCGCCAGCAGCCCCCCCATATCGGGCACTGAAGCTTTCTTT
- | many | TRBJ1-1 | TRBV15 | 14 | CATSRDRDRGEAFF | TGTGCCACCAGCAGAGATCGAGACCGAGGGGAAGCTTTCTTT
- | - | TRBJ2-2 | TRBV20-1 | 13 | CSALPGSTGELFF | TGCAGTGCTCTGCCTGGGTCCACCGGGGAGCTGTTTTTT
TRBD2 | few | TRBJ2-7 | TRBV20-1 | 15 | CSATSLAGSTYEQYF | TGCAGTGCTACCTCACTAGCGGGCTCTACCTACGAGCAGTACTTC
TRBD1 | - | TRBJ2-1 | TRBV27 | 16 | CASSQRDSHSYNEQFF | TGTGCCAGCAGCCAACGGGACAGTCACTCCTACAATGAGCAGTTCTTC
- | many | TRBJ1-3 | TRBV7-9 | 15 | CASSLTGTVGNTIYF | TGTGCCAGCAGCCTAACAGGGACGGTTGGAAACACCATATATTTT
- | few | TRBJ1-5 | TRBV12-3/TRBV12-4 | 16 | CASSPGRGGSNQPQHF | TGTGCCAGCAGTCCAGGGAGAGGGGGATCCAATCAGCCCCAGCATTTT
TRBD1 | - | TRBJ1-1 | TRBV12-3/TRBV12-4 | 15 | CASSLPTGGNTEAFF | TGTGCCAGCAGTTTACCCACAGGGGGGAACACTGAAGCTTTCTTT
- | - | TRBJ2-3 | TRBV10-2 | 12 | CASSVVTGTQYF | TGCGCCAGCAGTGTTGTGACTGGGACGCAGTATTTT
- | - | TRBJ2-2 | TRBV11-3 | 15 | CASSFRDGNTGELFF | TGTGCCAGCAGCTTCCGGGACGGGAACACCGGGGAGCTGTTTTTT
- | few | TRBJ1-1 | TRBV12-3/TRBV12-4 | 11 | CASSLLIGAFF | TGTGCCAGCAGTCTCTTGATAGGAGCTTTCTTT
TRBD1 | - | TRBJ1-2 | TRBV4-1 | 15 | CASSQEGTGSYGYTF | TGCGCCAGCAGCCAAGAAGGGACAGGGTCCTATGGCTACACCTTC
TRBD2 | - | TRBJ2-1 | TRBV12-3/TRBV12-4 | 15 | CASITQRGHYNEQFF | TGTGCCAGCATCACTCAGCGGGGCCACTACAATGAGCAGTTCTTC
- | - | TRBJ2-7 | TRBV12-5 | 13 | CASGLVQSHEQYF | TGTGCTAGTGGTTTGGTTCAATCCCACGAGCAGTACTTC